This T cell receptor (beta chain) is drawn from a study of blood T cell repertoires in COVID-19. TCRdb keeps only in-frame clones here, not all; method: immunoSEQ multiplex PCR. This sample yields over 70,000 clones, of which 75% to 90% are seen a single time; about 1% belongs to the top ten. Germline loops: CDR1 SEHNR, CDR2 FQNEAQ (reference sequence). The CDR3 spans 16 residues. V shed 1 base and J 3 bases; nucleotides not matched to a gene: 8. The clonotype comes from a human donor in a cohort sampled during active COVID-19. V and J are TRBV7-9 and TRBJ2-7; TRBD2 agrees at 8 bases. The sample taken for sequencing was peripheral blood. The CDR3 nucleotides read TGTGCCAGCAGCTTAGTCGAGCGAGCGGGAGTCTACGAGCAGTACTTC. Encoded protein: CASSLVERAGVYEQYF.